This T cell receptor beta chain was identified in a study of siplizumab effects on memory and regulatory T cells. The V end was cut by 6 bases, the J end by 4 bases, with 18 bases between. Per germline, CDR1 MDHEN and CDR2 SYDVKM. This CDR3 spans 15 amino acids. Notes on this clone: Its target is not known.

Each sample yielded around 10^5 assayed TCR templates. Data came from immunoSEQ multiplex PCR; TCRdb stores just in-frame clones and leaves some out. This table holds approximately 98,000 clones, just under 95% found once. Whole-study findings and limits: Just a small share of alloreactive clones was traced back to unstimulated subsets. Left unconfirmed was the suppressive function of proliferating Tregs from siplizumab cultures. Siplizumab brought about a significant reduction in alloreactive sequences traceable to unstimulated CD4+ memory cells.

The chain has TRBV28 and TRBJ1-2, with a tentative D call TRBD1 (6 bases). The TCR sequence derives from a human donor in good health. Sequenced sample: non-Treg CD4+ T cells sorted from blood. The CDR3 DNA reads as TGTGCCAGCAGAGTCAGGGGCCGGTGGGGCTATGGCTACACCTTC. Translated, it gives CASRVRGRWGYGYTF.